Following are 21 T cell receptor beta chains from one sample sequenced in a study of naive and memory T cell subsets. The beta constant-region primer was an equimolar mix of two oligonucleotides covering TRBC1 and TRBC2. TCRdb re-called the UMI-ligation and nested PCR reads through MiXCR, storing one row per CDR3 protein. This table has some 150,000 distinct CDR3 sequences, around 15% appearing once. Sequencing used naive CD4+ T cells from blood. The receptors shown here come from a human donor in good health.

The chain recombines TRBV6-1 with TRBJ2-1, with no clear D. Germline CDR1 is MNHNS and CDR2 is SASEGT. Trimming removed 8 bases at V and 3 bases at J, with 14 bases between. There are 14 residues in the CDR3. CDR3 DNA: TGTGCCAGCCTCCGTCTACCAATCTACAATGAGCAGTTCTTC. Translated: CASLRLPIYNEQFF.

This clonotype was found a few times. The CDR3 DNA is TGTGCCAGCAGCTTAGGTAGTGGAGTCGGCGGGGAGCTGTTTTTT. Protein: CASSLGSGVGGELFF. V usage is TRBV7-2 and J usage is TRBJ2-2, with D unclear. From germline, CDR1 is SGHTA and CDR2 FQGNSA. Trimming shortened V by 1 base and J by 7 bases, and 13 bases separated the two germline ends. CDR3 length equals 15 residues.

This clonotype has just a few counts. The J gene is TRBJ2-1, the V gene TRBV29-1; D not certain. Germline V gene lookup returns CDR1 SQVTM and CDR2 ANQGSEA. The CDR3 has 14 residues. The CDR3 DNA reads as TGCAGTCACCCCTCCAGGAGCTCCTACAATGAGCAGTTCTTC. This codes for CSHPSRSSYNEQFF.

This clonotype was picked up a small number of times. This chain uses TRBV7-2 with TRBJ1-6; 9 bases match TRBD1. The CDR3 runs 15 residues. Germline CDR1 reads SGHTA; CDR2 reads FQGNSA. Losses at the gene ends were 0 bases for V and 7 bases for J; bases not matched to a gene: 1. The CDR3 reads CASSLAGTGNSPLHF. The CDR3 nucleotides are TGTGCCAGCAGCTTAGCCGGGACAGGGAATTCACCCCTCCACTTT.

The table lists this clonotype with a few counts. The CDR3 spells CASSLDPSGNTGELFF. CDR3 nucleotides: TGCGCCAGCAGCTTGGATCCTAGCGGGAACACCGGGGAGCTGTTTTTT. The rearrangement uses TRBV5-1 and TRBJ2-2; 7 nucleotides agree with TRBD2. The CDR3 is 16 residues long. The trim removed 0 bases at V and 1 base at J, leaving 3 bases unmatched. Germline CDR1 and CDR2: SGHRS and YFSETQ.

The gene calls are TRBV6-2 or TRBV6-3 and TRBJ1-5, with D perhaps matching TRBD1 (6 bases). Deletions cut 2 bases from V and 1 base from J, with 6 bases between. This CDR3 has 14 amino acids. Germline V gene sequence: CDR1 MNHEY, CDR2 SVGEGT. CDR3 sequence (DNA): TGTGCCAGCAGTTACCAGGGGAGCAATCAGCCCCAGCATTTT. Translation gives CASSYQGSNQPQHF.

This clonotype was seen a few times. This chain connects TRBV20-1 to TRBJ2-7; 7 nucleotides align to TRBD2. From germline, CDR1 is DFQATT and CDR2 SNEGSKA (reference sequence). Germline trimming cut 6 bases from V and 1 base from J; bases unmatched to any gene: 9. This CDR3 spans 14 amino acids. The CDR3 region has the DNA TGCAGTGCAACCGGGACTAAGAGTTCCTACGAGCAGTACTTC. This encodes CSATGTKSSYEQYF.

V usage is TRBV20-1 and J usage is TRBJ2-1, with 9 nucleotides matching TRBD2. The V gene's germline CDR1 is DFQATT and CDR2 SNEGSKA (reference sequence). Trimming removed 0 bases from V and 3 bases from J; junction bases left unmatched: 6. CDR3 length: 16 residues. CDR3 DNA: TGCAGTGCTAGAGAGGGCGCGGGAGGGGGCTACAATGAGCAGTTCTTC. Translated: CSAREGAGGGYNEQFF.

The chain uses TRBV20-1 and TRBJ2-1; D might be TRBD1 (6 bases). This CDR3 has 17 residues. Between the trimmed V and J ends, which lost 0 bases and 13 bases, there was a span of 28 bases. From germline, CDR1 is DFQATT and CDR2 SNEGSKA (reference sequence). The DNA of the CDR3 is TGCAGTGCTAGAGACAGGGGCTCATTCAGAGATTCGGTCCTCCAGTTCTTC. This gives the protein CSARDRGSFRDSVLQFF.

The chain uses TRBV29-1 and TRBJ2-5; 9 bases align to TRBD1. The CDR3 covers 14 residues. CDR1 is SQVTM and CDR2 is ANQGSEA in the germline V gene. The DNA of the CDR3 is TGCAGTGCCGCCGGGGACAGGGATCAAGAGACCCAGTACTTC. Protein product: CSAAGDRDQETQYF.

The chain recombines TRBV29-1 with TRBJ2-7, with TRBD2 matching 14 bases. The CDR3 has 14 amino acids. The germline CDR1 and CDR2 sequences are SQVTM and ANQGSEA. V lost 5 bases and J lost 5; bases outside the gene matches: 5. For the CDR3, the DNA is TGCAGCGTTTGGGGGGGACTAGCGGGAGACGAGCAGTACTTC. This translates into CSVWGGLAGDEQYF.

A few counts support this clonotype. The chain uses TRBV12-3 or TRBV12-4 and TRBJ2-1; D gene unclear. Trimming cost V 6 bases and J 8 bases, with 11 bases left between them. CDR3 length: 12 amino acids. The CDR3 DNA sequence: TGTGCCAGCAGCCCCCTGAGTGATGAGCAGTTCTTC. It translates to CASSPLSDEQFF.

This clonotype was recorded at least ten times. The genes are TRBV7-6 and TRBJ2-5; D remains unclear. The V end lost 2 bases, the J end lost 5 bases, and 9 bases lay between the germline ends. This CDR3 contains 13 residues. Germline V lookup: CDR1 SGHVS, CDR2 FNYEAQ. Here the CDR3 reads CASSLKGRETQYF. The CDR3 DNA reads TGTGCCAGCAGCTTAAAGGGTCGGGAGACCCAGTACTTC.

V usage is TRBV7-2 and J usage is TRBJ2-1, with TRBD1 identical over 9 bases. Germline V lookup: CDR1 SGHTA, CDR2 FQGNSA. The CDR3 length is 16 residues. After removal of 1 base from V and 4 bases from J, the junction contained 5 bases not matched to a gene. The CDR3 reads CASSLVGQGGYNEQFF. In DNA form, the CDR3 reads TGTGCCAGCAGCTTAGTGGGACAGGGTGGGTACAATGAGCAGTTCTTC.

The table lists this clonotype with a few counts. The chain joins TRBV7-9 to TRBJ2-5; weak D call: TRBD2 (5 bases). The CDR3 sequence is 15 residues long. Trimming stripped 5 bases from V and 1 base from J, with 14 bases between. Germline CDR1 reads SEHNR; CDR2 reads FQNEAQ (reference sequence). CDR3 region: CASSLRSRGQETQYF. CDR3 nucleotide sequence: TGTGCCAGCAGCCTTAGATCACGGGGCCAAGAGACCCAGTACTTC. The whole variable domain, remainder taken from reference TRBV7-9 and TRBJ2-5, is DTGVSQNPRHKITKRGQNVTFRCDPISEHNRLYWYRQTLGQGPEFLTYFQNEAQLEKSRLLSDRFSAERPKGSFSTLEIQRTEQGDSAMYLCASSLRSRGQETQYFGPGTRLLVL.

There are a few counts of this clonotype. The chain has TRBV5-1 and TRBJ2-1; no clear D gene. Per the germline V gene, CDR1 is SGHRS and CDR2 is YFSETQ. The CDR3 sequence is 17 residues long. V shed 6 bases and J shed 1 base, with 20 bases lying between them. In DNA form, the CDR3 reads TGCGCCAGCACCCCCGTAAGTATGGAGTTATCCTACAATGAGCAGTTCTTC. Encoded protein: CASTPVSMELSYNEQFF.

The rearrangement joins TRBV19 to TRBJ2-7; TRBD1 might be the D (6 bases). The germline V and J ends were trimmed by 4 bases and 0 bases, with 10 bases remaining between them. The germline CDR1 and CDR2 sequences are LNHDA and SQIVND (reference sequence). CDR3 length: 14 residues. CDR3 in amino acids: CASSSTGSSYEQYF. The CDR3 nucleotides are TGTGCCAGTAGTAGTACAGGGAGCTCCTACGAGCAGTACTTC.

This clonotype was seen many times. The rearrangement links TRBV12-3 or TRBV12-4 to TRBJ2-5; possible D gene TRBD2, 6 bases. The V end was cut by 6 bases, the J end by 5 bases, with 16 bases between. CDR3 size: 14 residues. DNA for the CDR3: TGTGCCAGCAGGTTGGGGGGACTGGGGGAGACCCAGTACTTC. Translation gives CASRLGGLGETQYF.

This clonotype was detected a few times. The gene calls are TRBV5-1 and TRBJ2-3, with D hard to call. CDR1 and CDR2 from the germline V gene are SGHRS and YFSETQ. V lost 0 bases to trimming and J lost 0 bases, with 8 bases between them. CDR3 length equals 15 residues. The CDR3 DNA reads TGCGCCAGCAGCTTGGCCATGACTAGCACAGATACGCAGTATTTT. Its translation: CASSLAMTSTDTQYF.

This chain connects TRBV7-6 to TRBJ2-3; D unresolved. Germline loops: CDR1 SGHVS, CDR2 FNYEAQ. V was shortened by 5 bases and J by 1 base, with 7 bases between the two germline ends. This CDR3 is 13 amino acids long. CDR3 DNA: TGTGCCAGCAGCGATGGACGCACAGATACGCAGTATTTT. Its translation: CASSDGRTDTQYF.

V gene TRBV5-1 combines with J gene TRBJ2-5; 9 positions agree with TRBD2. CDR3 size: 16 residues. V was clipped by 4 bases and J by 2 bases; unmatched bases: 9. Germline CDR1 reads SGHRS; CDR2 reads YFSETQ. The CDR3 coding sequence is TGCGCCAGCAGCCCACCAGGACTAGCGCCGCAAGAGACCCAGTACTTC. Translating gives CASSPPGLAPQETQYF.